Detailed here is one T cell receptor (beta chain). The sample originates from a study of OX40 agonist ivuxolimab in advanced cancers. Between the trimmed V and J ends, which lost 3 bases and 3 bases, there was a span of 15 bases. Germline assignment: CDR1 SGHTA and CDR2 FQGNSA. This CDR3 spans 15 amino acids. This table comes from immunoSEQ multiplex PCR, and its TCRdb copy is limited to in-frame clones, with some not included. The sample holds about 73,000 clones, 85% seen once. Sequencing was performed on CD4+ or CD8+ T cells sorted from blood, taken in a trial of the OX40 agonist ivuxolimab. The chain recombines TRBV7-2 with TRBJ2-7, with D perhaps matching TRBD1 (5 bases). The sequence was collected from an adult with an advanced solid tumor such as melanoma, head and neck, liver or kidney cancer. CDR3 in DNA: TGTGCCAGCAGCTTCGGCCAGGGTAGTAACTACGAGCAGTACTTC. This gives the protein CASSFGQGSNYEQYF. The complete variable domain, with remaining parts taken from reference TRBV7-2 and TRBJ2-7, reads GAGVSQSPSNKVTEKGKDVELRCDPISGHTALYWYRQSLGQGLEFLIYFQGNSAPDKSGLPSDRFSAERTGGSVSTLTIQRTQQEDSAVYLCASSFGQGSNYEQYFGPGTRLTVT.